This TCR beta chain was identified during a study of beta chain features in type 1 diabetes. Study-level points and caveats: Fewer insertions but more deletions were seen at VDJ junctions in type 1 diabetes patients. These data did not resolve whether HLA type affects TCRB rearrangement.

The authors obtained over 95% purity in all sorted populations. V was clipped by 3 bases and J by 0 bases, with 7 bases between them. Looked up from germline, CDR1 is LNHDA and CDR2 is SQIVND (reference sequence). This CDR3 comprises 14 residues. This clone was recorded a few times. The target antigen is unknown. Expressed TCRB transcripts were sequenced because the isolated RNA had all been reverse transcribed beforehand. The assay was immunoSEQ multiplex PCR, and TCRdb's table has in-frame clones only and misses some. The data contain around 500,000 clones, roughly 10% of them singletons. The sequenced sample consisted of naive CD4+ T cells from blood. The clonotype originates from a woman under 30 in good health. V usage is TRBV19 and J usage is TRBJ2-3, with D hard to call. The CDR3 bases are TGTGCCAGTAGTATTGACTGGAGCACAGATACGCAGTATTTT. This encodes CASSIDWSTDTQYF.